This T cell receptor beta chain is from a study of T cells in women clearing cervical HPV infection. Study details: Cases were women with histologically confirmed HPV16-related CIN3 or worse, including 2 invasive cancers. HLA type stays a possible confounder, typing being limited. Findings of the study overall: Combining TCR richness with V gene abundances gave roughly 0.8 AUC. Each sample's T-cell count was unknown, possibly confounding richness.

On this clone: Its antigen is as yet unknown. The missing CDR3 end, 3 residues past where the read stops, is filled in from the germline J gene.

Generated by immunoSEQ multiplex PCR, the TCRdb table keeps only in-frame clones and is missing some. This table holds about 22,000 clones. The CDR3 sequence is 13 residues long. CDR1 SQVTM and CDR2 ANQGSEA come from the germline V gene. The sample taken for sequencing was blood buffy coat. This sequence originates from a woman between 18 and 69 years old with a cervical HPV16 infection that either progressed to CIN3+ or cleared (not recorded which). This chain uses TRBV29-1 with TRBJ2-3, with D maybe TRBD1 (5 bases). CDR3: CSVSIQEQETQYF. CDR3 DNA, as far as it was read: TGCAGCGTTTCAATACAGGAACAAGAGACG.